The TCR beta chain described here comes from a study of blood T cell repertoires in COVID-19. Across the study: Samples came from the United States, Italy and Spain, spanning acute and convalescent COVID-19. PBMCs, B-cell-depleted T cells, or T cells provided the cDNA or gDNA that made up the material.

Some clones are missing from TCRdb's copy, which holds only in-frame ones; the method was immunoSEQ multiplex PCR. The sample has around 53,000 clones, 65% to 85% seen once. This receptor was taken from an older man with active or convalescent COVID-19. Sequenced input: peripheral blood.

The CDR3 DNA sequence: TGTGCCAGCAGTCCCCCCCATGGGGGCCCAGATACGCAGTATTTT. This codes for CASSPPHGGPDTQYF. The chain has TRBV27 and TRBJ2-3; TRBD1 might be the D (6 bases). Trimming took 5 bases from V and 4 from J, leaving 16 bases between them. The CDR3 contains 15 residues. CDR1 and CDR2 from the germline V gene are MNHEY and SMNVEV (reference sequence).